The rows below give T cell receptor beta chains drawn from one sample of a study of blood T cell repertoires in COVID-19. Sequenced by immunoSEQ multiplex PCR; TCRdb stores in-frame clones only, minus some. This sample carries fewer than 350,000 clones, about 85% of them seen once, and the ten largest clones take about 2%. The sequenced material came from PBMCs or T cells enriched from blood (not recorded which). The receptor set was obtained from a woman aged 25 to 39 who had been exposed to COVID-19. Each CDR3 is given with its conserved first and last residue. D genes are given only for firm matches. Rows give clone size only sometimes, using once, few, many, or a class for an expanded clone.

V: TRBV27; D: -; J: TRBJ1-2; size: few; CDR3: CASSKLTGNGYTF; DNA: TGTGCCAGCAGTAAATTAACAGGGAATGGCTACACCTTC
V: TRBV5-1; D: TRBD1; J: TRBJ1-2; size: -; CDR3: CASSITGTGGYGYTF; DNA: TGCGCCAGCAGCATTACCGGGACAGGGGGCTATGGCTACACCTTC
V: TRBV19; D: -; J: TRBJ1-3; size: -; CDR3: CASSYRSSGNTIYF; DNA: TGTGCCAGTAGTTACAGAAGCTCTGGAAACACCATATATTTT
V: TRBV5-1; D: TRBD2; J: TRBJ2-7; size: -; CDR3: CASSPTSGVYEQYF; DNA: TGCGCCAGCAGCCCGACTAGCGGAGTCTACGAGCAGTACTTC
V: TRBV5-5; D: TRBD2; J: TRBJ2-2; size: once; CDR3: CASSLGGGNTGELFF; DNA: TGTGCCAGCAGCTTGGGCGGGGGGAACACCGGGGAGCTGTTTTTT
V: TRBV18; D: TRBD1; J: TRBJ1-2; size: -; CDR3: CASSPPLDRGHDYGYTF; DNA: TGTGCCAGCTCACCTCCCTTGGACAGGGGGCATGACTATGGCTACACCTTC
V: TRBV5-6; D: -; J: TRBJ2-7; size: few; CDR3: CASSVSYGVMSEQYF; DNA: TGTGCCAGCAGCGTTTCGTACGGGGTGATGAGCGAGCAGTACTTC
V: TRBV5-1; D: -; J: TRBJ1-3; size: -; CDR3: CASSPGDSLSGNTIYF; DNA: TGCGCCAGCAGTCCTGGCGACAGTCTGTCTGGAAACACCATATATTTT
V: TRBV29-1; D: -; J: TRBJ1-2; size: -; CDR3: CSVEVARSGGYTF; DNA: TGCAGCGTTGAAGTTGCCAGGTCTGGGGGCTACACCTTC
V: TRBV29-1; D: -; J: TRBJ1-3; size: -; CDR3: CSVRSGGNGNTIYF; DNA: TGCAGCGTTCGTTCGGGGGGCAATGGAAACACCATATATTTT
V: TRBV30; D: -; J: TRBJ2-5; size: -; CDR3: CATFRGQETQYF; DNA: TGTGCCACCTTCCGGGGCCAAGAGACCCAGTACTTC
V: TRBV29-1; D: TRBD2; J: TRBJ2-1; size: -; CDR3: CSAIVTSGETYEQFF; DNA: TGCAGCGCAATAGTAACTAGCGGGGAGACGTATGAGCAGTTCTTC
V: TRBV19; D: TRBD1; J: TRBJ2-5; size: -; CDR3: CASSIARTGKEGETQYF; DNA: TGTGCCAGTAGTATAGCGAGGACAGGTAAGGAAGGAGAGACCCAGTACTTC
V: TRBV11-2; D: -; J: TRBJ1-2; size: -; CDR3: CASSSTTRQGYNYGYTF; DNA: TGTGCCAGCAGTTCCACCACTCGGCAGGGATATAACTATGGCTACACCTTC
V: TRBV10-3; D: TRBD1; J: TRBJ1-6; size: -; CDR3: CAISVRGGVSSYNSPLHF; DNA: TGTGCCATCAGTGTCAGAGGGGGCGTTAGCTCCTATAATTCACCCCTCCACTTT
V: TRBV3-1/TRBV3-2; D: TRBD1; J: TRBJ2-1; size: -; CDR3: CASSYRGYNEQFF; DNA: TGTGCCAGCAGTTACAGGGGCTACAATGAGCAGTTCTTC
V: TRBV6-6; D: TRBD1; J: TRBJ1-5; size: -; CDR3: CASTYRQGTDQPQHF; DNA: TGTGCCAGCACCTACAGACAGGGAACGGATCAGCCCCAGCATTTT
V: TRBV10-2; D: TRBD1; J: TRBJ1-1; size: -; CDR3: CATSSGQGPPEAFF; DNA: TGCGCCACCTCAAGTGGACAGGGCCCTCCTGAAGCTTTCTTT
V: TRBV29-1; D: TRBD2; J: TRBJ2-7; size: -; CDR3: CSTAGTSGSDEQYF; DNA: TGCAGCACCGCCGGGACTAGCGGGAGTGACGAGCAGTACTTC
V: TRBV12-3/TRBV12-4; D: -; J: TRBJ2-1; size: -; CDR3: CASRPTTDNEQFF; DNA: TGTGCCAGCAGACCAACCACGGACAATGAGCAGTTCTTC
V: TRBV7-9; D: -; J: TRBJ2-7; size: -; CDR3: CASSFEGVAEQYF; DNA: TGTGCCAGCAGCTTTGAAGGGGTGGCCGAGCAGTACTTC
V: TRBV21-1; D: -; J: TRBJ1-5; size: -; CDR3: CASSKGRRVNQPQHF; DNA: TGTGCCAGCAGCAAAGGAAGACGGGTAAATCAGCCCCAGCATTTT
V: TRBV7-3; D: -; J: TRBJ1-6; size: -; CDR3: CASSLQGDNSPLHF; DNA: TGTGCCAGCAGCTTACAAGGGGATAATTCACCCCTCCACTTT
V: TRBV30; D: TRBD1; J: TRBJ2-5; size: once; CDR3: CAYAQGAQETQYF; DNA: TGTGCCTACGCACAGGGGGCTCAGGAGACCCAGTACTTC
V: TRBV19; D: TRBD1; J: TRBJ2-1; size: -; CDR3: CASSLPGQVYNEQFF; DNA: TGTGCCAGTAGTCTTCCGGGACAGGTATACAATGAGCAGTTCTTC
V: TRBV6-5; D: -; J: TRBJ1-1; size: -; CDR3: CASTPLGNRDTEAFF; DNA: TGTGCCAGCACTCCTCTAGGGAACAGGGACACTGAAGCTTTCTTT
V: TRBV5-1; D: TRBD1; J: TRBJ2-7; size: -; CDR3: CASSLWTGPNYEQYF; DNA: TGCGCCAGCAGCTTGTGGACAGGTCCCAACTACGAGCAGTACTTC
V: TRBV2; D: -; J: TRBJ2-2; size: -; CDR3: CASSGIRGPFF; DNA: TGTGCCAGCAGTGGGATAAGGGGCCCGTTTTTT
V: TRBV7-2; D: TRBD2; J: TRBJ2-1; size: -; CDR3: CASSNSRLAGGSNEQFF; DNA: TGTGCCAGCAGCAACAGCAGACTAGCGGGGGGGAGCAATGAGCAGTTCTTC
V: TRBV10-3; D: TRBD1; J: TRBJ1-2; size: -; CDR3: CAITGTGTGYGYTF; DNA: TGTGCCATCACCGGGACAGGGACGGGCTATGGCTACACCTTC
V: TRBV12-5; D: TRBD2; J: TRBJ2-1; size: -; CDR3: CASGDTSGRSRTYNEQFF; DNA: TGTGCTAGTGGTGACACTAGCGGGAGGTCCCGAACCTACAATGAGCAGTTCTTC
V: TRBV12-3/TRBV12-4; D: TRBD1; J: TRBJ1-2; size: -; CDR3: CASSPDRGGGYTF; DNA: TGTGCCAGCAGTCCCGACAGGGGTGGAGGCTACACCTTC
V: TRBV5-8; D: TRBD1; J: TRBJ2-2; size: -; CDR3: CASSAGQGAGELFF; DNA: TGTGCCAGCAGCGCGGGACAGGGGGCCGGGGAGCTGTTTTTT
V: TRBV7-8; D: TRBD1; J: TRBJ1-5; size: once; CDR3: CASSRDRVNQPQHF; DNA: TGTGCCAGCAGCCGGGACAGGGTCAATCAGCCCCAGCATTTT
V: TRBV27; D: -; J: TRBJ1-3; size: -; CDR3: CASGNGGVGNTIYF; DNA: TGTGCCAGCGGGAACGGCGGGGTGGGAAACACCATATATTTT
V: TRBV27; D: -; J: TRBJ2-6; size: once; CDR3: CASSLERPDRSGANVLTF; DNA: TGTGCCAGCAGTTTAGAGAGGCCTGACCGATCTGGGGCCAACGTCCTGACTTTC
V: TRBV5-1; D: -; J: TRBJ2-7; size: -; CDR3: CASSLLTFGGSYSYEQYF; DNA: TGCGCCAGCAGCCTACTCACCTTTGGCGGGTCATACTCCTACGAGCAGTACTTC